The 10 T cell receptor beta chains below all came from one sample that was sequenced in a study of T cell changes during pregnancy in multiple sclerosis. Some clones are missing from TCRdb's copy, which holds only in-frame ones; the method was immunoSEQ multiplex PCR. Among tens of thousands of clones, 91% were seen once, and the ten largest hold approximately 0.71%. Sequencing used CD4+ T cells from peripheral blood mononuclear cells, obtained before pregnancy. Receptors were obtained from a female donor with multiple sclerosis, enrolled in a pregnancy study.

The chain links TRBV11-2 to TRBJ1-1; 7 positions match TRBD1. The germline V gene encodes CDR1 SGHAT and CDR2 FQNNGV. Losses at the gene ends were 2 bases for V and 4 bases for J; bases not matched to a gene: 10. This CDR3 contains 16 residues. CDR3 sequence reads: CASSLMATGVVTEAFF. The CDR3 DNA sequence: TGTGCCAGCAGCTTAATGGCCACAGGGGTGGTCACTGAAGCTTTCTTT. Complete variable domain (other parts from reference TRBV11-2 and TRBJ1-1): EAGVAQSPRYKIIEKRQSVAFWCNPISGHATLYWYQQILGQGPKLLIQFQNNGVVDDSQLPKDRFSAERLKGVDSTLKIQPAKLEDSAVYLCASSLMATGVVTEAFFGQGTRLTVV.

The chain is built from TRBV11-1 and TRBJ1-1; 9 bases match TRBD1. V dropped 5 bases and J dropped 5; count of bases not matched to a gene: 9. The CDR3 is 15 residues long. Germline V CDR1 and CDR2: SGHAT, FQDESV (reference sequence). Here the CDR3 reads CASSPQDRGGTEAFF. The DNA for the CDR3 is TGTGCCAGCAGCCCGCAGGACAGGGGAGGGACTGAAGCTTTCTTT.

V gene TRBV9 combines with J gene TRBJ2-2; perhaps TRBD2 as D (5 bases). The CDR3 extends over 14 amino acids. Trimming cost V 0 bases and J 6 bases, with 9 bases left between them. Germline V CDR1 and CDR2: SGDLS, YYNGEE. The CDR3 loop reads CASSVDLASGELFF. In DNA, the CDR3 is TGTGCCAGCAGCGTAGACTTAGCGTCCGGGGAGCTGTTTTTT.

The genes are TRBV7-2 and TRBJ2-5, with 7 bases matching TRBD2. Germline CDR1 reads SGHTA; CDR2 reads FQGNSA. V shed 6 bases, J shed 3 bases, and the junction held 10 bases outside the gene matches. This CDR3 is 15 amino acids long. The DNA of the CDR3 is TGTGCCAGCAGGCCTTTTCAAGCGGGGAAAGAGACCCAGTACTTC. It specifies CASRPFQAGKETQYF.

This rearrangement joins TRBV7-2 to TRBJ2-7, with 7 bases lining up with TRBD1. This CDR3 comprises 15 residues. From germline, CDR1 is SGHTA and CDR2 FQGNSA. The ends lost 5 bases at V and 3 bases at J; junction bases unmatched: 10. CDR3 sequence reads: CASSLYRGPLYEQYF. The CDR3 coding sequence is TGTGCCAGCAGCCTGTACAGGGGCCCTCTCTACGAGCAGTACTTC.

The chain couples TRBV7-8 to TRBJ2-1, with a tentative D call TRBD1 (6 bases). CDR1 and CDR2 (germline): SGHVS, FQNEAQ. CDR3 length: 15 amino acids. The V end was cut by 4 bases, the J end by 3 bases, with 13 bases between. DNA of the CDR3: TGTGCCAGCAGCTCCCAGGGGTCCAACTACAATGAGCAGTTCTTC. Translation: CASSSQGSNYNEQFF.

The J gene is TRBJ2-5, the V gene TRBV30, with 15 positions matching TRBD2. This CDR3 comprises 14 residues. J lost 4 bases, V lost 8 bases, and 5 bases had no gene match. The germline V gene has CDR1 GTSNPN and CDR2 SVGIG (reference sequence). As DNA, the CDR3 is TGTGCCGGCGGGACTAGCGGGGGGTCAGAGACCCAGTACTTC. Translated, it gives CAGGTSGGSETQYF.

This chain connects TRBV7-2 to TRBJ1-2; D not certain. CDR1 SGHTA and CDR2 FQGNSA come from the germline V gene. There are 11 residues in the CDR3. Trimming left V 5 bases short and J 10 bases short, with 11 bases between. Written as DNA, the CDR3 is TGTGCCAGCAGCGCGTTGATCCCCTACACCTTC. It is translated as CASSALIPYTF. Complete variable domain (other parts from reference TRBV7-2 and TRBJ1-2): GAGVSQSPSNKVTEKGKDVELRCDPISGHTALYWYRQSLGQGLEFLIYFQGNSAPDKSGLPSDRFSAERTGGSVSTLTIQRTQQEDSAVYLCASSALIPYTFGSGTRLTVV.

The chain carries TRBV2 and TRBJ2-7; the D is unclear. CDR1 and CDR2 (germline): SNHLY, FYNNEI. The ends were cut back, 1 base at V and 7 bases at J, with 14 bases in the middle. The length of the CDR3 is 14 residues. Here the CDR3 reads CASSEGSRLTEQYF. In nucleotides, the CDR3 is TGTGCCAGCAGTGAAGGGAGTCGGCTTACAGAGCAGTACTTC.

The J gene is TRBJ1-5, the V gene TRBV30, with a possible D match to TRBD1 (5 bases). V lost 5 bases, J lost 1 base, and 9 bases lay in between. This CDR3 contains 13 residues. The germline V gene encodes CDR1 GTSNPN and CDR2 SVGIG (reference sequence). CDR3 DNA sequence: TGTGCCTGGGACAGCGGGAGCAATCAGCCCCAGCATTTT. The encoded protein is CAWDSGSNQPQHF.